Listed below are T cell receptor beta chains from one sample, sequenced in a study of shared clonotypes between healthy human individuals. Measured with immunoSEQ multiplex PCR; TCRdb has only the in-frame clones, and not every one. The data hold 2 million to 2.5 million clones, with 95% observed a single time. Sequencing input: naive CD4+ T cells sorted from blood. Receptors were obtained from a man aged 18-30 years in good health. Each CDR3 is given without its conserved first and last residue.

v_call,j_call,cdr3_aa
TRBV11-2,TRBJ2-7,ASSWGQGPTYEQY
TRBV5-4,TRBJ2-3,ASSLGQGGGRG
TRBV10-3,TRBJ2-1,AISLSTTFNEQF
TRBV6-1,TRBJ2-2,ASSQTGTNTGELF
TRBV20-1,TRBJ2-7,SLQGPYEQY
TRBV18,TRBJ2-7,ASSPPPGNYEQY
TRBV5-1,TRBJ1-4,ASSAEAREKLF
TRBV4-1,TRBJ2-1,ASSQDASGAYNEQF
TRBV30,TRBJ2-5,AWSGGLQETQY
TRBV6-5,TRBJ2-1,GVSSPGNEQF
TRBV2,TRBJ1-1,ASTVVQVAF
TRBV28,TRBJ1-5,ASSFSGGQYSNQPQH
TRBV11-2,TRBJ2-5,ASSLDGGPKETQY
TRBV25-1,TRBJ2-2,ASSEFIRKGVPGELF
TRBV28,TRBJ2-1,ASSFLRASVDNEQF